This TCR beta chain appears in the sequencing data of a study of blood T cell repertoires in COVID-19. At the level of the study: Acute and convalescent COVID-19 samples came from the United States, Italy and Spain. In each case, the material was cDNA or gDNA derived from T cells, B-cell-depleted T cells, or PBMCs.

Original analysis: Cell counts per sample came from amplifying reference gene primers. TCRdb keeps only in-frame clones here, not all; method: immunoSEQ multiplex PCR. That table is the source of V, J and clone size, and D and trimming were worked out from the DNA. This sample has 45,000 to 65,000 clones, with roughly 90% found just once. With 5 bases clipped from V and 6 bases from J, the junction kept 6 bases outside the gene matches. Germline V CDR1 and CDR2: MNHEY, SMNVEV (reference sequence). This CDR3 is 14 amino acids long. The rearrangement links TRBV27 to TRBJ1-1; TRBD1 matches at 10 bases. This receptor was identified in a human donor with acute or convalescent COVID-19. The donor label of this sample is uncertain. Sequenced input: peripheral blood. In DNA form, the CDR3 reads TGTGCCAGCAGTCCCCACGGACAGGGGGCTGAAGCTTTCTTT. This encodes CASSPHGQGAEAFF.